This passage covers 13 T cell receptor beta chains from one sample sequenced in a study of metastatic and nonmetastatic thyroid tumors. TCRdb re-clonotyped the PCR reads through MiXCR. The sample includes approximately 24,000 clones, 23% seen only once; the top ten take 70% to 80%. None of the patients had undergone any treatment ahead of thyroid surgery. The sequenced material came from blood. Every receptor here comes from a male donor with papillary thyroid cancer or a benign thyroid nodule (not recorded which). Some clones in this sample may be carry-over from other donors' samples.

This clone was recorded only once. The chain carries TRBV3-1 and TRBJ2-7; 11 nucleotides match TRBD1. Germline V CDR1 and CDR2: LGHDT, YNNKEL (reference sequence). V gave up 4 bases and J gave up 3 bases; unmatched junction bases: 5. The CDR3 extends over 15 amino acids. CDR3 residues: CASSPRDRGVYEQYF. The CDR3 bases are TGTGCCAGCAGCCCTAGGGACAGGGGGGTCTACGAGCAGTACTTC.

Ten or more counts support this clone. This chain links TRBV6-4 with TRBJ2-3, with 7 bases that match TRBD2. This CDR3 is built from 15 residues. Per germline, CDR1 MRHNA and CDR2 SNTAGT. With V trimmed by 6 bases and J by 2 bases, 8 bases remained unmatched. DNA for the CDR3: TGTGCCAGCAGCAACGGGACTACCCACACAGATACGCAGTATTTT. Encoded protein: CASSNGTTHTDTQYF.

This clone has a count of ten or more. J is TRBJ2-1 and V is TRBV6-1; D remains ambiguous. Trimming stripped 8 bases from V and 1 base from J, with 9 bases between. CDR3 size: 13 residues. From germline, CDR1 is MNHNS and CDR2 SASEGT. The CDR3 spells CASGTESYNEQFF. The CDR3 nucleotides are TGTGCCAGCGGCACGGAATCCTACAATGAGCAGTTCTTC.

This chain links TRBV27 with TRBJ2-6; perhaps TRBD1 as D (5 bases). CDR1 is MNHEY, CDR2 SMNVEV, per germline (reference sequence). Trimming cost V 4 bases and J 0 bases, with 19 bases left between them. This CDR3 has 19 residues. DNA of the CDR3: TGTGCCAGCAGTTGGGGAATGGGGCCATTGAACTCTGGGGCCAACGTCCTGACTTTC. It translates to CASSWGMGPLNSGANVLTF.

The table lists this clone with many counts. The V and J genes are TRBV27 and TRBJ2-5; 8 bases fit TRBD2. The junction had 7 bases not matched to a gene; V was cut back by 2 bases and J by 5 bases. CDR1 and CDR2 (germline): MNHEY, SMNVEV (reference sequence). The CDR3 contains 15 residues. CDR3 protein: CASSLRAGGGETQYF. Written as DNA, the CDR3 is TGTGCCAGCAGTTTACGGGCGGGAGGTGGGGAGACCCAGTACTTC.

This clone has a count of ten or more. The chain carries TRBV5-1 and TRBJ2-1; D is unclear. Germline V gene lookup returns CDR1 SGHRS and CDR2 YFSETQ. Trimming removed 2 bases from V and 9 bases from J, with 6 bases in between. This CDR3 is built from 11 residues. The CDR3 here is CASSFWGEQFF. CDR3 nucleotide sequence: TGCGCCAGCAGCTTTTGGGGTGAGCAGTTCTTC.

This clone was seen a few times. The CDR3 nucleotides are TGTGCCAGCAGTTACATGTATAATGAAAAACTGTTTTTT. Residues: CASSYMYNEKLFF. The J gene is TRBJ1-4, the V gene TRBV6-5; D is undetermined. Trimming shortened V by 2 bases and J by 4 bases, and 5 bases separated the two germline ends. This CDR3 has 13 residues. CDR1 MNHEY and CDR2 SVGAGI come from the germline V gene.

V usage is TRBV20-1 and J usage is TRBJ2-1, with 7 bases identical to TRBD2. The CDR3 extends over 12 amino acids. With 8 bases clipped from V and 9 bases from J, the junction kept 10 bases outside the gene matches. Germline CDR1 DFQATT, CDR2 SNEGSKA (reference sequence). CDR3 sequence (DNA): TGCAGTCGGGGGGAAACGGGGAGTGAGCAGTTCTTC. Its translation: CSRGETGSEQFF.

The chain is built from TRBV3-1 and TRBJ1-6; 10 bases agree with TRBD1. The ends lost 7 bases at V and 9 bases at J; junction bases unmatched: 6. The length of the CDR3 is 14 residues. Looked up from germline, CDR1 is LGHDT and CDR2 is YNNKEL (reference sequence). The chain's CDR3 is CASTRQGARSPLHF. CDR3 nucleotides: TGTGCCAGCACCAGACAGGGGGCGCGTTCACCCCTCCACTTT.

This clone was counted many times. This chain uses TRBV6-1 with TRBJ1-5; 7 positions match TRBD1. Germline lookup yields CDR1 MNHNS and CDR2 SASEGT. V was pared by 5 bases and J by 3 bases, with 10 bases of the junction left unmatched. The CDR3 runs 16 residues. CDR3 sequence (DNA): TGTGCCAGCAGTACCCAAGGACAGGCGAACAATCAGCCCCAGCATTTT. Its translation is CASSTQGQANNQPQHF.

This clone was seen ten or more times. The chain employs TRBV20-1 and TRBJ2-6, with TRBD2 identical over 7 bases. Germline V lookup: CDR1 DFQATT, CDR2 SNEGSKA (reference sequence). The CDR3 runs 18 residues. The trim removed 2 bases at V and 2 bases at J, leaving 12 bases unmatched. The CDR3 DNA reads TGCAGTGCTAGATCTGAATTCGAGGGAGGGCCTGGGGCCAACGTCCTGACTTTC. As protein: CSARSEFEGGPGANVLTF.

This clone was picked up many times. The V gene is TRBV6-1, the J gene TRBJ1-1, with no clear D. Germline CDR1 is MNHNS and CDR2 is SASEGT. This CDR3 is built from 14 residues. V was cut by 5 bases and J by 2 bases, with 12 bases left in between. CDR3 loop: CASSSQRTNTEAFF. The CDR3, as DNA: TGTGCCAGCAGTTCACAGCGCACTAACACTGAAGCTTTCTTT.

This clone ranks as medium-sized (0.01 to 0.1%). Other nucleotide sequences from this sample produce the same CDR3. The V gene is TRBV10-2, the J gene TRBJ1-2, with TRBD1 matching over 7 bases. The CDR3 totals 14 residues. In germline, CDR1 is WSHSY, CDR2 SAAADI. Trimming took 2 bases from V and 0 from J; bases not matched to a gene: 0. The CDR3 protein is CASSEDRANYGYTF. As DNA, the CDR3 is TGCGCCAGCAGTGAGGACAGGGCTAACTATGGCTACACCTTC.